A selection of T cell receptor beta chains follows, all from one sample in a study of cytomegalovirus exposure and HLA in healthy donors. Here immunoSEQ multiplex PCR was the method, and the copy in TCRdb shows in-frame clones only, minus some. Found here are 99,000 or so clones, approximately 80% of them singletons; the top ten hold approximately 2%. The sample taken for sequencing was PBMCs. The receptors originated from a woman aged 40 to 49 in good health and CMV-seronegative. The CDR3 runs from the conserved cysteine through the conserved F or W. A D gene is named only where the DNA matches it firmly. Rows give clone size only sometimes, using once, few, many, or a class for an expanded clone.

TRBV13	once	TRBJ1-1	-	TGTGCCAGCAGCTCTATCGACAGAGCGAACACTGAAGCTTTCTTT	CASSSIDRANTEAFF
TRBV7-9	-	TRBJ2-5	TRBD2	TGTGCCAGCAGCTCTCTAAGCGGGAGACGGCTAGAGACCCAGTACTTC	CASSSLSGRRLETQYF
TRBV6-6	-	TRBJ1-1	-	TGTGCCAGCAGTCCCAGGAGGGAAGCTTTCTTT	CASSPRREAFF
TRBV5-4	-	TRBJ1-2	TRBD1	TGTGCCAGCAGCTCCTTTGGACAGGGGTACTATGGCTACACCTTC	CASSSFGQGYYGYTF
TRBV19	-	TRBJ1-2	-	TGTGCCAGTAGTCCAACACAGGTCTATGGCTACACCTTC	CASSPTQVYGYTF
TRBV4-1	-	TRBJ1-2	TRBD1	TGCGCCAGCAGCCAAGCGGGGACAGGGTATGGCTACACCTTC	CASSQAGTGYGYTF
TRBV30	few	TRBJ1-2	-	TGTGCCTGGAGTGCGGGGCACAGGGACTATGGCTACACCTTC	CAWSAGHRDYGYTF
TRBV27	-	TRBJ2-5	TRBD2	TGTGCCAGCAGTTTAAGGTCGACTAGCGGGCAAGAGACCCAGTACTTC	CASSLRSTSGQETQYF
TRBV7-9	-	TRBJ1-5	TRBD1	TGTGCCAGCAGCCCGGACAGGGGGGTTAGGGGCAATCAGCCCCAGCATTTT	CASSPDRGVRGNQPQHF
TRBV29-1	once	TRBJ2-7	-	TGCAGCGTTCTGGGCGGGGACTGGAGCGAGCAGTACTTC	CSVLGGDWSEQYF
TRBV4-2	-	TRBJ1-2	-	TGTGCCAGCAGCCAAGTCCAGGTCACTAACTATGGCTACACCTTC	CASSQVQVTNYGYTF
TRBV7-2	-	TRBJ1-2	-	TGTGCCAGCAGCTTAGACACAGGGAACTATGGCTACACCTTC	CASSLDTGNYGYTF
TRBV28	-	TRBJ1-5	-	TGTGCCGGGGGGGTTCGGAATCAGCCCCAGCATTTT	CAGGVRNQPQHF
TRBV27	-	TRBJ2-7	-	TGTGCCAGCTCCCGCGGGGCAAGCTCCTACGAGCAGTACTTC	CASSRGASSYEQYF
TRBV6-5	few	TRBJ1-4	-	TGTGCCAGCACCTCCGGGAGTAATGAAAAACTGTTTTTT	CASTSGSNEKLFF
TRBV7-9	-	TRBJ1-1	TRBD1	TGTGCCAGCAGCTTGGCACAGGGGGCTGGGGCTTTCTTT	CASSLAQGAGAFF
TRBV4-1	once	TRBJ2-7	-	TGCGCCAGCAGCCGTTCTCAGCCGGGATTACCCTACGAGCAGTACTTC	CASSRSQPGLPYEQYF
TRBV7-2	-	TRBJ1-1	-	TGTGCCAGCAGGTCCCCCGGGTTGGACACTGAAGCTTTCTTT	CASRSPGLDTEAFF
TRBV6-5	-	TRBJ2-7	TRBD2	TGTGCCAGCAGAGGAGCGGGATCAACCTACGAGCAGTACTTC	CASRGAGSTYEQYF
TRBV5-4	-	TRBJ2-2	-	TGTGCCAGCAGCGGCCATCGTTTCGCCACCGGGGAGCTGTTTTTT	CASSGHRFATGELFF
TRBV19	-	TRBJ1-1	-	TGTGCCAGTAGTATAGCAAGGCAGGGTAGAAGGACTGAAGCTTTCTTT	CASSIARQGRRTEAFF
TRBV7-9	once	TRBJ1-1	TRBD1	TGTGCCAGCAGGTCGGGACAGGGGTTTACTGAAGCTTTCTTT	CASRSGQGFTEAFF
TRBV15	once	TRBJ2-1	-	TGTGCCACCAGCAGACATGACAGGTCGCCCTACAATGAGCAGTTCTTC	CATSRHDRSPYNEQFF
TRBV19	-	TRBJ2-7	-	TGTGCCAGTAGTACAGGTCAAGACTACGAGCAGTACTTC	CASSTGQDYEQYF
TRBV28	-	TRBJ2-1	TRBD2	TGTGCCAGCACCCCCTTTGGACTAGCGGGCGGGAGTGAGCAGTTCTTC	CASTPFGLAGGSEQFF
TRBV28	-	TRBJ2-3	-	TGTGCCAGCGGCCTGCAGGCAGATACGCAGTATTTT	CASGLQADTQYF
TRBV5-1	-	TRBJ2-1	-	TGCGCCAGCAGACAGGGTGGGATGGGTGAGCAGTTCTTC	CASRQGGMGEQFF
TRBV7-7	-	TRBJ1-1	-	TGTGCTACGGTTAAAGCTTTCTTT	CATVKAFF
TRBV5-6	-	TRBJ1-5	-	TGTGCCAGCAGCTTGATGGGTGCAGGGGTGCAGCCCCAGCATTTT	CASSLMGAGVQPQHF
TRBV6-5	-	TRBJ1-1	-	TGTGCCAGCAGAAGAGTGCAGAACACTGAAGCTTTCTTT	CASRRVQNTEAFF
TRBV30	few	TRBJ1-1	-	TGTGCCTGGAGCCGGAGCATGAACACTGAAGCTTTCTTT	CAWSRSMNTEAFF
TRBV9	-	TRBJ1-1	-	TGTGCCAGCGGCACCGGGACATCCGCTTTCTTT	CASGTGTSAFF
TRBV27	-	TRBJ1-2	TRBD1	TGTGCCAGCAGACTTCACAGGGGAATTAACTATGGCTACACCTTC	CASRLHRGINYGYTF
TRBV5-4	-	TRBJ2-7	TRBD1	TGTGCCAGCAGCTCGGGACAGGGTACCAGCGAGCAGTACTTC	CASSSGQGTSEQYF
TRBV14	few	TRBJ2-7	TRBD1	TGTGCCAGCAGCCGCGTGCGTAGACAGGGGGCGAAGCCCCTGGACGAGCAGTACTTC	CASSRVRRQGAKPLDEQYF
TRBV2	-	TRBJ2-2	-	TGTGCCAGCAGCCTCGGCACCGGGGAGCTGTTTTTT	CASSLGTGELFF
TRBV7-3	-	TRBJ1-1	-	TGTGCCAGCAGCCCGGGCGGGTTGAACACTGAAGCTTTCTTT	CASSPGGLNTEAFF
TRBV4-3	once	TRBJ2-2	-	TGCGCCAGCAGCCCAGATGGCATATCGGGTATGAACACCGGGGAGCTGTTTTTT	CASSPDGISGMNTGELFF
TRBV28	once	TRBJ1-1	-	TGTGCCAGCAGTTTACGTCCCCGGACAGCCACTGAAGCTTTCTTT	CASSLRPRTATEAFF
TRBV19	-	TRBJ1-6	-	TGTGCCAGTACCCGCGGGGGACGGAATTCACCCCTCCACTTT	CASTRGGRNSPLHF
TRBV9	few	TRBJ1-5	TRBD1	TGTGCCAGCAGTGCCGGGACAGTCAATCAGCCCCAGCATTTT	CASSAGTVNQPQHF
TRBV11-2	few	TRBJ2-2	-	TGTGCCAGTGGGAGACAGGCGAACACCGGGGAGCTGTTTTTT	CASGRQANTGELFF
TRBV6-5	-	TRBJ1-6	-	TGTGCCAGTCGGGGGGCCATAGATTCACCCCTCCACTTT	CASRGAIDSPLHF
TRBV18	-	TRBJ2-1	TRBD2	TGTGCCAGCTCACACCTTAGCGGCAGCGGGGGTTACAATGAGCAGTTCTTC	CASSHLSGSGGYNEQFF
TRBV11-2	-	TRBJ2-7	TRBD2	TGTGCCAGCACCCTTGGTAGCGGGAGGGCCACCGAGCAGTACTTC	CASTLGSGRATEQYF
TRBV5-1	-	TRBJ2-1	-	TGCGCCAGCAGCGCGCCTAGCAATGAGCAGTTCTTC	CASSAPSNEQFF
TRBV5-1	-	TRBJ2-1	TRBD2	TGCGCCAGCAGCTTGGATCCCCGGGCGGGAGGGCGGAATGAGCAGTTCTTC	CASSLDPRAGGRNEQFF
TRBV4-2	-	TRBJ2-1	TRBD2	TGTGCCAGCAGCCAAGCGGGTGCTGGACTAGCGGGAGTTAATGAGCAGTTCTTC	CASSQAGAGLAGVNEQFF
TRBV27	-	TRBJ1-5	TRBD1	TGTGCCAGCAGTTTACTGGGATCGGGGACAGGTCGGGTTCAGCCCCAGCATTTT	CASSLLGSGTGRVQPQHF
TRBV28	once	TRBJ2-7	-	TGTGCCAGCAGTTTCCAACTATCACCCGGGACACCCAGATACGAGCAGTACTTC	CASSFQLSPGTPRYEQYF
TRBV30	-	TRBJ1-5	TRBD1	TGTGCCTGGGGACAGGGTACTAGCAATCAGCCCCAGCATTTT	CAWGQGTSNQPQHF
TRBV7-9	few	TRBJ1-2	TRBD1	TGTGCCAGCAGCCCACAGGGGGTCTATGGCTACACCTTC	CASSPQGVYGYTF
TRBV7-9	-	TRBJ2-1	-	TGTGCCAGCAGCCAAACGGCTAGCGATGGGAGGCCGTTCTTC	CASSQTASDGRPFF
TRBV9	-	TRBJ1-6	-	TGTGCCAGCAACAGTTTTAATTCACCCCTCCACTTT	CASNSFNSPLHF
TRBV27	few	TRBJ2-3	TRBD2	TGTGCCAGCAGTTTGGACCGGAACGGGAGGCCTGCGTATTTT	CASSLDRNGRPAYF
TRBV18	-	TRBJ2-7	TRBD1	TGTGCCAGCTCCCCCGGGACAGGGTTCGAGCAGTACTTC	CASSPGTGFEQYF
TRBV9	-	TRBJ2-5	-	TGTGCCAGCAGCCCCCAAATGGACAGATTACCTTTTGGGACCCAGTACTTC	CASSPQMDRLPFGTQYF